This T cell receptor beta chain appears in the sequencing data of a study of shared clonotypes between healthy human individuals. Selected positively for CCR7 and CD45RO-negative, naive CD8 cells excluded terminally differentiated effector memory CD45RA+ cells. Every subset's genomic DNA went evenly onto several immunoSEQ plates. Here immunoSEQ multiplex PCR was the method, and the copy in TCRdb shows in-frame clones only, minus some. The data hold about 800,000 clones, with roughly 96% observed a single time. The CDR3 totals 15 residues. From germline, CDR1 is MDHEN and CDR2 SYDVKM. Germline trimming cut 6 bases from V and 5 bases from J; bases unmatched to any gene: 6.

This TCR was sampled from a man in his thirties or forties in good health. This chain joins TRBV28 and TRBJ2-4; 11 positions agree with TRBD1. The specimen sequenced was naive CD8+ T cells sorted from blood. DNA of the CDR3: TGTGCCAGCAGGGACAGGGGGCCCGTTCAAAACATTCAGTACTTC. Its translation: CASRDRGPVQNIQYF.